This T cell receptor beta chain appears in the sequencing data of a study of T-cell reconstitution after alpha-beta-depleted transplantation in children (dated by TCRdb to between 2015 and 2016). Regarding the complete study: The study quantitatively tracked T-cell immune reconstitution after TCRalphabeta/CD19-depleted allogeneic hematopoietic cell transplantation in children using TCR repertoire profiling.

The germline V and J ends show losses of 8 bases and 0 bases respectively, and no gene match explains 5 bases of the junction. Reading the germline V gene gives CDR1 SGHVS and CDR2 FNYEAQ. The CDR3 goes from the cysteine to the phenylalanine over 14 residues. Of all the DNA, just the CDR3 is kept, 42 bases in frame from base 1. This clonotype appeared a few times. Its binding antigen is unknown. No base qualities exist here, and no much larger clone lies one base off it. Library preparation used PCR. Instrument used: Illumina HiSeq 2500. Molecular barcoding was employed in the preparation of TCR libraries, with unique molecular identifiers being used to normalize TCRbeta repertoire quantification. TCRdb reanalyzed the raw reads on its own, using fastp at Q25 for trimming and MiXCR for clone calling, and kept in-frame beta chains. Rows with a matching CDR3 protein are joined into one entry that keeps the most common DNA and genes. The sample includes over 70,000 distinct CDR3 sequences, with 12% observed a single time. More than 11% of the sample is held by the ten biggest clonotypes.

The input for sequencing was PBMCs from the stem cell graft donor, taken from the stem cell graft. This sequence uses TRBV7-6 and TRBJ2-3; 7 of the junction bases match TRBD1. The sequence was collected from a human donor who donated a stem cell graft to a child with inherited bone marrow failure. The CDR3 loop reads CASVRDSSTDTQYF. The DNA sequence reads TGTGCCAGCGTCCGGGACAGTAGCACAGATACGCAGTATTTT.